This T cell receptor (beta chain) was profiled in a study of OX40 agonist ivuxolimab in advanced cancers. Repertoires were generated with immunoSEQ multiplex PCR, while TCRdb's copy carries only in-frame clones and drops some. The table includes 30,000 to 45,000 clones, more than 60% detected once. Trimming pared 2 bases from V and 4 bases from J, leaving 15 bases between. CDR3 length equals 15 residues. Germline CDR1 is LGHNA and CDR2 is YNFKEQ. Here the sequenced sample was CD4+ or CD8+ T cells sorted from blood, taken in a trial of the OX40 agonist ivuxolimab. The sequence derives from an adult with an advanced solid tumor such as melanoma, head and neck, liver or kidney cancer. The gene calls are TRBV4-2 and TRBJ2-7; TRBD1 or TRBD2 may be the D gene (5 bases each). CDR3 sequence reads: CASSQFGTQGYEQYF. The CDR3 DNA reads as TGTGCCAGCAGCCAATTCGGGACCCAAGGGTACGAGCAGTACTTC.